This TCR beta chain was sequenced in a study of control samples from healthy donors and cancer patients. Per the germline V gene, CDR1 is MNHEY and CDR2 is SVGAGI. The CDR3 consists of 14 residues. V dropped 7 bases and J dropped 3 bases, with 15 bases sitting between them. Data came from immunoSEQ multiplex PCR; TCRdb stores just in-frame clones and leaves some out. The top ten clones hold 12% of a sample with about 160,000 clones, about 87% of them seen once. Source material: blood. The rearrangement uses TRBV6-5 and TRBJ2-5; D gene uncertain. This clonotype was obtained from a man between 25 and 39 years old in good health. CDR3 in DNA: TGTGCCAGCACCTTGGGTAGTACGAAAGAGACCCAGTACTTC. It codes for CASTLGSTKETQYF.